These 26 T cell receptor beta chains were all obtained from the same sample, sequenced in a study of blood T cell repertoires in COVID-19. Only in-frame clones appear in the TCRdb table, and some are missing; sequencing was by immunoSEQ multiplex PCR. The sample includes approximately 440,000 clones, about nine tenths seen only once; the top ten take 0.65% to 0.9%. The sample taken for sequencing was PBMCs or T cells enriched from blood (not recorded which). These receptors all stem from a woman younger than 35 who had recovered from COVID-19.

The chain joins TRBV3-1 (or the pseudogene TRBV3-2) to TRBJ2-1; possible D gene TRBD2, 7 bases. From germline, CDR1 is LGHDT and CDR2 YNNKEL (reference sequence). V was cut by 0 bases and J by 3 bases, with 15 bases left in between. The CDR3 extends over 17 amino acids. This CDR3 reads CASSQDLGGGRYNEQFF. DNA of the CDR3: TGTGCCAGCAGCCAAGATCTAGGGGGGGGGCGCTACAATGAGCAGTTCTTC.

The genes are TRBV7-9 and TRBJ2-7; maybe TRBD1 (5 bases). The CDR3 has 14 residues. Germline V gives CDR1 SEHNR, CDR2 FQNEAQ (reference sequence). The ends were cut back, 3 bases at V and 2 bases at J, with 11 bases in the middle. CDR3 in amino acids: CASSLVQEAYEQYF. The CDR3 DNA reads TGTGCCAGCAGCTTGGTACAGGAAGCCTACGAGCAGTACTTC. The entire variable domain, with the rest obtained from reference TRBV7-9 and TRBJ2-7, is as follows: DTGVSQNPRHKITKRGQNVTFRCDPISEHNRLYWYRQTLGQGPEFLTYFQNEAQLEKSRLLSDRFSAERPKGSFSTLEIQRTEQGDSAMYLCASSLVQEAYEQYFGPGTRLTVT.

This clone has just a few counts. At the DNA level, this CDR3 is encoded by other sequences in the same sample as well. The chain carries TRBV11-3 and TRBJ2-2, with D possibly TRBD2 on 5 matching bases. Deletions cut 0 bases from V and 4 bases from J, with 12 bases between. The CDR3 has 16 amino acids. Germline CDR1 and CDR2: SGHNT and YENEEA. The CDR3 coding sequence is TGTGCCAGCAGCTTAGATCCGGGGTTGGGCACCGGGGAGCTGTTTTTT. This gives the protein CASSLDPGLGTGELFF. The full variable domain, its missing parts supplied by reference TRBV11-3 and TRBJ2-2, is EAGVVQSPRYKIIEKKQPVAFWCNPISGHNTLYWYLQNLGQGPELLIRYENEEAVDDSQLPKDRFSAERLKGVDSTLKIQPAELGDSAVYLCASSLDPGLGTGELFFGEGSRLTVL.

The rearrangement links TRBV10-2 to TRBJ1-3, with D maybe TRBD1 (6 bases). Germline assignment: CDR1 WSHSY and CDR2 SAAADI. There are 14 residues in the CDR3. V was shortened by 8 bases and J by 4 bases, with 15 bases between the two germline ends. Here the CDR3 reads CASADTGQGNTIYF. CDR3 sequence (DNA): TGCGCCAGCGCCGATACCGGACAGGGAAACACCATATATTTT.

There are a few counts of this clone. The DNA of the CDR3 is TGTGCCAGCAGCTTAGGTATGGCAGAGACCCAGTACTTC. It specifies CASSLGMAETQYF. The rearrangement uses TRBV7-2 and TRBJ2-5, with D hard to call. CDR1 and CDR2 from the germline V gene are SGHTA and FQGNSA. CDR3 length: 13 amino acids. Trimming left V 1 base short and J 4 bases short, with 7 bases between.

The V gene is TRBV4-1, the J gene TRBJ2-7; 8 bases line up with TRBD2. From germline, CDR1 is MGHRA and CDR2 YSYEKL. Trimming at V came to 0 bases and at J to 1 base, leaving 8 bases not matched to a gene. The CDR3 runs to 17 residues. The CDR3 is CASSQDRLSGESYEQYF. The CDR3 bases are TGCGCCAGCAGCCAAGATAGGCTTAGCGGGGAATCCTACGAGCAGTACTTC.

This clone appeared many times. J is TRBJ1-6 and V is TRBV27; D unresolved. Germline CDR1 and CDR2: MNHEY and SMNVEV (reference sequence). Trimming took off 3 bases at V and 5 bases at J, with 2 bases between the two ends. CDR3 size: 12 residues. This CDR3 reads CASSFNNSPLHF. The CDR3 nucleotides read TGTGCCAGCAGTTTTAATAATTCACCCCTCCACTTT.

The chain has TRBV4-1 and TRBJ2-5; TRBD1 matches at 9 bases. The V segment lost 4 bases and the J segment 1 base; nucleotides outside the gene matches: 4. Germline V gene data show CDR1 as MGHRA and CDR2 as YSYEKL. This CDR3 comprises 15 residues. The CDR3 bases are TGCGCCAGCAGCCCTCTGGACAGGGGCCAAGAGACCCAGTACTTC. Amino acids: CASSPLDRGQETQYF.

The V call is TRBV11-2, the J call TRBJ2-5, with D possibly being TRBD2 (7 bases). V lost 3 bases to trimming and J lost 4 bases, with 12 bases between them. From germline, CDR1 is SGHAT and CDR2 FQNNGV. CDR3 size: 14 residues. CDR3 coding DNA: TGTGCCAGCAGCTTTGGGGGGGCCTCAGAGACCCAGTACTTC. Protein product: CASSFGGASETQYF.

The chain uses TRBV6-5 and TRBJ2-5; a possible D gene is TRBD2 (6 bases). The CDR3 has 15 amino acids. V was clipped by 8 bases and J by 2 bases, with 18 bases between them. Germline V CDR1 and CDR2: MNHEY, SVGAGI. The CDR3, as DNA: TGTGCCAGCTCCGGGGACTCTGCGCCACAAGAGACCCAGTACTTC. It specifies CASSGDSAPQETQYF.

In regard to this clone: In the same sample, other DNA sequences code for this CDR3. CDR3 nucleotides: TGTGCCAGCAGCTTGGGACAGGGGGGATATGGCTACACCTTC. Translated: CASSLGQGGYGYTF. The V call is TRBV7-9, the J call TRBJ1-2; 11 bases line up with TRBD1. V dropped 3 bases and J dropped 5; count of bases not matched to a gene: 2. CDR1 and CDR2 from the germline V gene are SEHNR and FQNEAQ (reference sequence). This CDR3 comprises 14 residues.

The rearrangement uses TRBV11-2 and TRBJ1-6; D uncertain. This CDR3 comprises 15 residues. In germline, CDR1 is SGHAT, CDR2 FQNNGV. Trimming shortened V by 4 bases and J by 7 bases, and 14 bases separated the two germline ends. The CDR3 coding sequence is TGTGCCAGCAGCTCACTTCGGGGTTCCAATTCACCCCTCCACTTT. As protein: CASSSLRGSNSPLHF.

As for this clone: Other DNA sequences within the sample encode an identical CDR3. Written as DNA, the CDR3 is TGCGCCAGCAGCTTGCAGGGGGCGGACTATGGCTACACCTTC. Encoded protein: CASSLQGADYGYTF. The rearrangement joins TRBV5-1 to TRBJ1-2; 8 bases agree with TRBD1. This CDR3 is 14 amino acids long. Unmatched junction bases numbered 2, after V lost 1 base and J lost 3 bases. Germline CDR1 and CDR2: SGHRS and YFSETQ.

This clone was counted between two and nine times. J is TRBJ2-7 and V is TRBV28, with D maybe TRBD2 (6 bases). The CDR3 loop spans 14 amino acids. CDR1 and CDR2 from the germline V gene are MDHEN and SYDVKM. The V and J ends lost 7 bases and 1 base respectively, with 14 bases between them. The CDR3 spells CASIPGDQSYEQYF. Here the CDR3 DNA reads TGTGCCAGCATCCCGGGAGACCAATCCTACGAGCAGTACTTC.

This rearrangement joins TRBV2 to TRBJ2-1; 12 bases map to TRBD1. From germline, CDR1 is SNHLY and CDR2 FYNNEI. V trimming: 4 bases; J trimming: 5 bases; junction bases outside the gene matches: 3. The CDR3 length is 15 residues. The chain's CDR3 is CASSVGQGANNEQFF. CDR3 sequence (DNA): TGTGCCAGCAGTGTGGGACAGGGGGCCAACAATGAGCAGTTCTTC.

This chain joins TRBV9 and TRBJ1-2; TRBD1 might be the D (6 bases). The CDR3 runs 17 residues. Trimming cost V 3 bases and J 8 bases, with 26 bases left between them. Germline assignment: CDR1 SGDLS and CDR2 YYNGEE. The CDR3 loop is CASSASLRLQGNSGYTF. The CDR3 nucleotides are TGTGCCAGCAGCGCTTCCCTAAGATTACAGGGTAACAGCGGCTACACCTTC.

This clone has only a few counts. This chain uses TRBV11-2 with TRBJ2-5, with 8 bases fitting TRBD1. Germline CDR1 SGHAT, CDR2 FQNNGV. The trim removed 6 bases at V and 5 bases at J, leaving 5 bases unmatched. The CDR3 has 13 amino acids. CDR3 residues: CASSQWTGETQYF. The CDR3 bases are TGTGCCAGCAGTCAATGGACAGGGGAGACCCAGTACTTC.

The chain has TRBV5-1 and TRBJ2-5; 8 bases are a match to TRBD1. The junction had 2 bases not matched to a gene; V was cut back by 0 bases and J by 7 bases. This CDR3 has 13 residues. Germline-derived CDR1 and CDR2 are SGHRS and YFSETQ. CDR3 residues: CASSLEGTGTQYF. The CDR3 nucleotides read TGCGCCAGCAGCTTGGAGGGGACAGGGACCCAGTACTTC.

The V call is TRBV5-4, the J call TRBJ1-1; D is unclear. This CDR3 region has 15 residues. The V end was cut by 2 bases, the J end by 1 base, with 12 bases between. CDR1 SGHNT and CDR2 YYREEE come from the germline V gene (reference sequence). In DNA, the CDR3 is TGTGCCAGCAGCTTAGGCGGGTCCTCGAACACTGAAGCTTTCTTT. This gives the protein CASSLGGSSNTEAFF.

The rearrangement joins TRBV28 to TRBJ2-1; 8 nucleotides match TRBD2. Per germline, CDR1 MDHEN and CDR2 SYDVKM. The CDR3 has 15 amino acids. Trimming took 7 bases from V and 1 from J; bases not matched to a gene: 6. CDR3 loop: CASTLGGGSYNEQFF. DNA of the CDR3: TGTGCCAGCACCCTGGGCGGGGGGTCCTACAATGAGCAGTTCTTC.

For the CDR3, the DNA is TGTGCCAGCTCACCAGGGGGGGCGGCAGATACGCAGTATTTT. This codes for CASSPGGAADTQYF. J is TRBJ2-3 and V is TRBV18; a weak D match, TRBD2 (7 bases). The germline V gene has CDR1 KGHSH and CDR2 LQKENI. The CDR3 contains 14 residues. V shed 2 bases and J shed 4 bases, with 10 bases lying between them.

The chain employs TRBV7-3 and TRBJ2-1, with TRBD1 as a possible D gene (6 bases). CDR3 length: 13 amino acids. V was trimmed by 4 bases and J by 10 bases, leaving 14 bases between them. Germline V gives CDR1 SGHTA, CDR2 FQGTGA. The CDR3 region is CASSSETGLEQFF. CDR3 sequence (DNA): TGTGCCAGCAGCTCCGAGACAGGTTTGGAGCAGTTCTTC.

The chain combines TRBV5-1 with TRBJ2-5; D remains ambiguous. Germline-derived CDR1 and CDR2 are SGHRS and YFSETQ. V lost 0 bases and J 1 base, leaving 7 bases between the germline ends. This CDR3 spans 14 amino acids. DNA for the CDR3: TGCGCCAGCAGCTTGGGTCCCATCCAAGAGACCCAGTACTTC. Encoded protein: CASSLGPIQETQYF. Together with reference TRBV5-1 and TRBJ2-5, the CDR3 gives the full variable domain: KAGVTQTPRYLIKTRGQQVTLSCSPISGHRSVSWYQQTPGQGLQFLFEYFSETQRNKGNFPGRFSGRQFSNSRSEMNVSTLELGDSALYLCASSLGPIQETQYFGPGTRLLVL.

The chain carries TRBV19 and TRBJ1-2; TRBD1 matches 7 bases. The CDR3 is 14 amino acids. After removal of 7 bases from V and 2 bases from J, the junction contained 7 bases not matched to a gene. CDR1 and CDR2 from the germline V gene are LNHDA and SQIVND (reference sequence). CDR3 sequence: CASTPGRGNYGYTF. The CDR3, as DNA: TGTGCCAGTACCCCAGGCAGGGGGAACTATGGCTACACCTTC.

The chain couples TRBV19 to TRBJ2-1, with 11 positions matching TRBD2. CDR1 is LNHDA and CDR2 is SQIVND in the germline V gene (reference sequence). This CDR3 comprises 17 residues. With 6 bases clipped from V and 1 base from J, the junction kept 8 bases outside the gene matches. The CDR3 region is CASREGTSGDSYNEQFF. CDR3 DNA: TGTGCCAGTAGAGAGGGGACTAGCGGAGATTCCTACAATGAGCAGTTCTTC.

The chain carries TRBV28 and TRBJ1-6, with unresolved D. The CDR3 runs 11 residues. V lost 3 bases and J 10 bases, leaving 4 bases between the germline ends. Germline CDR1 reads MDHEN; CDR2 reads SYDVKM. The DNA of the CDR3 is TGTGCCAGCAGTTTTCGGTCACCCCTCCACTTT. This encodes CASSFRSPLHF.